The 23 T cell receptor beta chains listed next were all sequenced from one sample in a study of regulatory T cells in long-lasting Graves disease. The time point: newly diagnosed GD, antithyroid drugs for less than 3 months. Extracted PBMC RNA gave rise to the TCR library. HTBI primers from iRepertoire and Arm-PCR of CDR3 regions yielded the TCR beta libraries. A single record per CDR3 protein comes from TCRdb applying MiXCR to the multiplex PCR reads. The sample contains about 530,000 distinct CDR3 sequences, roughly a sixth of which appear only once. These same data were also listed under a study on T cells in Graves' hyperthyroidism and ophthalmopathy.

The specimen was peripheral blood mononuclear cells (PBMCs), collected at new diagnosis, from a patient treated with antithyroid drugs. The receptors shown here come from a woman aged 35-60 years with Graves disease.

This clonotype showed up just a few times. The chain recombines TRBV29-1 with TRBJ1-1, with 9 bases identical to TRBD1. J lost 0 bases, V lost 6 bases, and 11 bases had no gene match. Germline values: CDR1 SQVTM, CDR2 ANQGSEA. CDR3 length equals 16 residues. The CDR3 here is CSVQGAPGRMNTEAFF. The DNA for the CDR3 is TGCAGCGTACAGGGGGCACCGGGGCGAATGAACACTGAAGCTTTCTTT.

The CDR3 region has the DNA TGCGCCAGCAGCAGGGACACCTCTGGGGCCAACGTCCTGACTTTC. Encoded protein: CASSRDTSGANVLTF. The chain combines TRBV5-1 with TRBJ2-6; maybe TRBD1 (6 bases). V gave up 4 bases and J gave up 0 bases, with 8 bases separating them. The CDR3 is made up of 15 amino acids. Germline V CDR1 and CDR2: SGHRS, YFSETQ.

This clonotype has just a few counts. The rearrangement joins TRBV20-1 to TRBJ2-7; D gene unclear. The CDR3 covers 12 residues. CDR1 DFQATT and CDR2 SNEGSKA come from the germline V gene (reference sequence). V lost 3 bases and J lost 2, with 8 bases in between. CDR3 amino acids: CSARANPYEQYF. The CDR3 DNA reads as TGCAGTGCTAGGGCAAACCCCTACGAGCAGTACTTC.

This clonotype was seen ten or more times. The chain uses TRBV5-1 and TRBJ2-4, with D possibly being TRBD2 (5 bases). From germline, CDR1 is SGHRS and CDR2 YFSETQ. The CDR3 loop spans 11 amino acids. The V end was cut by 0 bases, the J end by 14 bases, with 9 bases between. CDR3 residues: CASSLDGKKYF. Here the CDR3 DNA reads TGCGCCAGCAGCTTGGACGGGAAAAAGTACTTC.

Details on this clonotype: This sequence may be a read error, since a much larger clone differs from it by one base. The V gene is TRBV11-3, the J gene TRBJ1-1; no clear D. Trimming pared 0 bases from V and 5 bases from J, leaving 19 bases between. The CDR3 spans 17 residues. CDR1 is SGHNT and CDR2 is YENEEA in the germline V gene. CDR3 region: CASSLDVVGFRGTEAFF. The CDR3 DNA is TGTGCCAGCAGCTTAGATGTGGTAGGGTTCCGAGGGACTGAAGCTTTCTTT.

V usage is TRBV29-1 and J usage is TRBJ1-2; D not certain. The CDR3 totals 12 residues. CDR1 is SQVTM, CDR2 ANQGSEA, per germline. Trimming removed 7 bases at V and 5 bases at J, with 14 bases between. CDR3 residues: CSGEELRYGYTF. For the CDR3, the DNA is TGCAGCGGAGAGGAACTACGGTATGGCTACACCTTC.

This clonotype was observed at least ten times. This chain joins TRBV6-1 and TRBJ2-7; the match to TRBD1 covers 7 bases. Germline V gene data show CDR1 as MNHNS and CDR2 as SASEGT. Trimming at V came to 11 bases and at J to 3 bases, leaving 13 bases not matched to a gene. The CDR3 spans 14 residues. In DNA form, the CDR3 reads TGTGCCGGCGCGACAGGGACCCTTGGCTACGAGCAGTACTTC. It yields the protein CAGATGTLGYEQYF.

Worth noting for this clonotype: A far larger clone is off by one base, so a read error is likely. The V and J genes are TRBV7-6 and TRBJ2-3, with 8 nucleotides matching TRBD2. Near its end, the DNA agrees better with TRBJ2-1, so the J call may be wrong. Germline V gene data show CDR1 as SGHVS and CDR2 as FNYEAQ. This CDR3 region has 16 residues. CDR3 in amino acids: CASSLAPGGPSNGQFF. The CDR3 DNA is TGTGCCAGCAGCTTAGCCCCGGGGGGGCCGAGTAATGGGCAGTTCTTC.

This clonotype appeared a few times. V usage is TRBV5-1 and J usage is TRBJ2-1; 8 positions match TRBD2. V trimming: 0 bases; J trimming: 10 bases; junction bases outside the gene matches: 12. The CDR3 loop spans 16 amino acids. Germline CDR1 SGHRS, CDR2 YFSETQ. CDR3 protein: CASSLAGTSGYEEQFF. CDR3 DNA sequence: TGCGCCAGCAGCTTGGCCGGGACTAGTGGTTACGAGGAGCAGTTCTTC. The whole variable domain, remainder taken from reference TRBV5-1 and TRBJ2-1, is KAGVTQTPRYLIKTRGQQVTLSCSPISGHRSVSWYQQTPGQGLQFLFEYFSETQRNKGNFPGRFSGRQFSNSRSEMNVSTLELGDSALYLCASSLAGTSGYEEQFFGPGTRLTVL.

This clonotype was counted ten times or more. The chain joins TRBV3-1 to TRBJ2-2; a possible D gene is TRBD2 (5 bases). The ends were cut back, 1 base at V and 6 bases at J, with 15 bases in the middle. Germline CDR1 and CDR2: LGHDT and YNNKEL (reference sequence). This CDR3 contains 16 residues. CDR3 loop: CASSQAGNRAAGELFF. CDR3 in DNA: TGTGCCAGCAGCCAAGCCGGGAACCGAGCCGCCGGGGAGCTGTTTTTT.

The rearrangement links TRBV30 to TRBJ2-3; the match to TRBD2 covers 11 bases. J gave up 0 bases and V 4 bases, and 3 bases lay outside the gene matches. The CDR3 extends over 15 amino acids. CDR1 GTSNPN and CDR2 SVGIG come from the germline V gene (reference sequence). In DNA form, the CDR3 reads TGTGCCTGGACTAGCGGGGGGTTGAGCACAGATACGCAGTATTTT. Translating it yields CAWTSGGLSTDTQYF.

This clonotype was observed a few times. V is TRBV30 and J is TRBJ1-5; a weak D match, TRBD1 (5 bases). The CDR3 sequence is 14 residues long. Trimming took off 0 bases at V and 7 bases at J, with 13 bases between the two ends. CDR1 is GTSNPN, CDR2 SVGIG, per germline (reference sequence). The CDR3 here is CAWSVGALRQPQHF. The CDR3, as DNA: TGTGCCTGGAGTGTAGGGGCTTTAAGGCAGCCCCAGCATTTT.

The sample holds many counts of this clonotype. This chain connects TRBV2 to TRBJ2-1, with 8 nucleotides matching TRBD1. Germline CDR1 SNHLY, CDR2 FYNNEI. V was clipped by 8 bases and J by 6 bases; unmatched bases: 9. The CDR3 totals 14 residues. CDR3 DNA: TGTGCCAGCTCACGGGACAGGTCTTCCAATGAGCAGTTCTTC. Translating it yields CASSRDRSSNEQFF.

This clonotype was seen only a few times. This may stem from a read error, because a much larger clone lies one nucleotide away. The chain has TRBV12-3 or TRBV12-4 and TRBJ1-1; D gene ambiguous. The CDR3 runs to 13 residues. The CDR3 sequence: CAGSFTINTEAFF. In DNA form, the CDR3 reads TGTGCCGGCAGTTTCACGATTAACACTGAAGCTTTCTTT.

This clonotype was seen a few times. The gene calls are TRBV5-6 and TRBJ2-3; the D gene is possibly TRBD2 (5 bases). This CDR3 is built from 14 residues. The germline gives CDR1 SGHDT, CDR2 YYEEEE. Deletions cut 4 bases from V and 3 bases from J, with 12 bases between. CDR3 nucleotide sequence: TGTGCCAGCAGCCCCGGAGGTTGGACAGATACGCAGTATTTT. Amino acids: CASSPGGWTDTQYF. Together with reference TRBV5-6 and TRBJ2-3, the CDR3 gives the full variable domain: DAGVTQSPTHLIKTRGQQVTLRCSPKSGHDTVSWYQQALGQGPQFIFQYYEEEERQRGNFPDRFSGHQFPNYSSELNVNALLLGDSALYLCASSPGGWTDTQYFGPGTRLTVL.

At least ten counts were recorded for this clonotype. The chain couples TRBV12-3 or TRBV12-4 to TRBJ1-2; D is unresolved. Trimming took off 0 bases at V and 7 bases at J, with 15 bases between the two ends. This CDR3 is built from 15 residues. The CDR3 sequence is CASSLARRLTAGYTF. CDR3 sequence (DNA): TGTGCCAGCAGTTTAGCGCGCCGACTAACCGCTGGCTACACCTTC.

V is TRBV5-1 and J is TRBJ1-6; D not resolved. The CDR3 loop spans 14 amino acids. Per germline, CDR1 SGHRS and CDR2 YFSETQ. The V end was cut by 7 bases, the J end by 8 bases, with 16 bases between. CDR3 amino acids: CASSLRPGYSPLHF. The DNA of the CDR3 is TGCGCCAGCTCGCTCCGGCCTGGGTATTCACCCCTCCACTTT.

The table lists this clonotype with many counts. V is TRBV30 and J is TRBJ1-1; possible D gene TRBD1, 5 bases. This CDR3 comprises 13 residues. V gave up 3 bases and J gave up 5 bases, with 13 bases separating them. Per the germline V gene, CDR1 is GTSNPN and CDR2 is SVGIG (reference sequence). The CDR3 reads CAWRGSGHTEAFF. Written as DNA, the CDR3 is TGTGCCTGGAGGGGTTCGGGGCATACTGAAGCTTTCTTT.

This clonotype appeared many times. DNA for the CDR3: TGCGCCAGCAGCTTGGCCCTTCCGGGGAATGAGCAGTTCTTC. Its protein product is CASSLALPGNEQFF. The chain combines TRBV5-1 with TRBJ2-1; D is perhaps TRBD2 (5 bases). V was pared by 0 bases and J by 7 bases, with 11 bases between. There are 14 residues in the CDR3. The germline CDR1 and CDR2 sequences are SGHRS and YFSETQ.

This clonotype was observed many times. V usage is TRBV7-9 and J usage is TRBJ2-7; the D gene could be TRBD1 or TRBD2 (6 bases each). This CDR3 has 14 residues. V lost 1 base to trimming and J lost 5 bases, with 12 bases between them. Germline V gives CDR1 SEHNR, CDR2 FQNEAQ (reference sequence). The CDR3: CASSLEGGSNEQYF. The DNA of the CDR3 is TGTGCCAGCAGCTTAGAAGGGGGGAGCAACGAGCAGTACTTC.

In this sample, this clonotype turned up many times. This chain joins TRBV12-3 or TRBV12-4 and TRBJ2-7; 12 bases fit TRBD2. Trimming cost V 5 bases and J 4 bases; bases outside gene matches: 3. The CDR3 loop spans 14 amino acids. The CDR3, as DNA: TGTGCCAGCAGTACGACTAGCGGGGGATACGAGCAGTACTTC. Amino acid sequence: CASSTTSGGYEQYF.

This clonotype showed up many times. The chain recombines TRBV11-2 with TRBJ2-7; D possibly matches TRBD1 or TRBD2 (6 bases each). V was trimmed by 4 bases and J by 3 bases, leaving 22 bases between them. Germline V gives CDR1 SGHAT, CDR2 FQNNGV. This CDR3 contains 17 residues. CDR3 bases: TGTGCCAGCAGCTCCCTAGGGGGAGGATTACGTGGCTACGAGCAGTACTTC. As protein: CASSSLGGGLRGYEQYF.

This chain uses TRBV18 with TRBJ1-6; the D is unclear. The CDR3 length is 16 residues. V was cut by 2 bases and J by 7 bases, with 15 bases left in between. Germline lookup yields CDR1 KGHSH and CDR2 LQKENI. The CDR3 protein is CASSPVAGRVNSPLHF. The CDR3, as DNA: TGTGCCAGCTCACCAGTGGCAGGACGGGTAAATTCACCCCTCCACTTT. Using reference TRBV18 and TRBJ1-6 for the parts outside the CDR3, the full variable domain is NAGVMQNPRHLVRRRGQEARLRCSPMKGHSHVYWYRQLPEEGLKFMVYLQKENIIDESGMPKERFSAEFPKEGPSILRIQQVVRGDSAAYFCASSPVAGRVNSPLHFGNGTRLTVT.